This TCR beta chain originates from a study of cytotoxic CD8 clonotypes in ibrutinib-treated CLL. Overall study: Patients attained some 24 partial and 2 complete responses; at median around 5.5 years, approximately 14 remained remitted while about twelve progressed. Samples averaged around 280,000 productive templates and 90,000 to 100,000 productive rearrangements.

This CDR3 spans 14 amino acids. V was cut by 7 bases and J by 4 bases, with 14 bases left in between. CDR1 MNHNS and CDR2 SASEGT come from the germline V gene. Profiling relied on immunoSEQ multiplex PCR, and the TCRdb table lists in-frame clones only, not all of them. Altogether roughly 330,000 clones are present, around 66% being singletons, with the ten largest covering roughly 6.7%. This clone was recorded a few times. The specimen was PBMCs, collected after 36 months of ibrutinib treatment. The TCR sequence derives from a human donor with chronic lymphocytic leukemia. This chain joins TRBV6-1 and TRBJ1-5; D is possibly TRBD1 (5 bases). The CDR3 here is CASTLGGANQPQHF. In DNA, the CDR3 is TGTGCCAGCACCCTGGGAGGGGCTAATCAGCCCCAGCATTTT.